This entry concerns a single T cell receptor beta chain. Its antigen remains unidentified. Primers for the PCR totalled 60 Vbeta and 13 Jbeta. Repertoires were generated with immunoSEQ multiplex PCR, while TCRdb's copy carries only in-frame clones and drops some. The sample lists more than 95,000 clones; more than 60% were seen once. This CDR3 comprises 12 residues. V was pared by 6 bases and J by 3 bases, with 9 bases between. Germline V CDR1 and CDR2: SNHLY, FYNNEI. These data belong to a study of cytomegalovirus exposure and HLA in healthy donors. Study-level background: Findings of an earlier analysis included around 120 million unique TCR beta sequences from 170 million or so T cells.

Study results and limitations: It was approximately 150 TCR beta chains that were listed as cytomegalovirus-associated. It was only CMV serostatus that was available as immune exposure information.

Sequencing was done on a sample of PBMCs. The chain uses TRBV2 and TRBJ2-7, with unresolved D. This TCR was recovered from a man aged 30 to 45 in good health and CMV-seronegative. The CDR3 spells CASSYSIYEQYF. The DNA for the CDR3 is TGTGCCAGCAGCTACAGTATCTACGAGCAGTACTTC.